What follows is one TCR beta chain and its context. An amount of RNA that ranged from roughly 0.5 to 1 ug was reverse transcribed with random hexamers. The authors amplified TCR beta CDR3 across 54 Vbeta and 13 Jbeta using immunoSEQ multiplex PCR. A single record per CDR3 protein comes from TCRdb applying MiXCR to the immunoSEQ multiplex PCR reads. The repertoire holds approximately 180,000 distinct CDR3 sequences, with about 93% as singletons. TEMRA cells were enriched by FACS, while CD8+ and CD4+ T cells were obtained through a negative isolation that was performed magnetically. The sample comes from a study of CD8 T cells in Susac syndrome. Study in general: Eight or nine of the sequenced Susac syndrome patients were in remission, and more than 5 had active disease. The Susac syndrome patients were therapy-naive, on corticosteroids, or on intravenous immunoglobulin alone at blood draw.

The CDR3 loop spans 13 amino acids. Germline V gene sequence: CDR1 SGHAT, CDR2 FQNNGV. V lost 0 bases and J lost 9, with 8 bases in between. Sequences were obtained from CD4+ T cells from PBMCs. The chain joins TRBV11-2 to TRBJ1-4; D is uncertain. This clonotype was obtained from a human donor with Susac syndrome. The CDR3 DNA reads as TGTGCCAGCAGCTTAGATTCGAAGAAAAAACTGTTTTTT. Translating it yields CASSLDSKKKLFF.